This T cell receptor (beta chain) was obtained from a study of cytomegalovirus exposure and HLA in healthy donors. The PCR employed 60 Vbeta primers together with 13 Jbeta primers. Profiled with immunoSEQ multiplex PCR; TCRdb holds only in-frame clones, not every one. This sample has about 190,000 clones, with about 80% found just once. Looked up from germline, CDR1 is SGHTA and CDR2 is FQGTGA. Trimming removed 1 base from V and 5 bases from J, with 15 bases in between. This CDR3 is built from 15 residues. Study-level findings and limits: With later analysis, a missense DCLRE1C variant became linked to TCR beta V- and J-gene trimming. In an earlier analysis, most TCR beta V segments were productive about 90% or about 30% of the time. The authors reported that TCR beta sequences could predict HLA-A and HLA-B alleles. These predictions were accurate for most subjects in the first cohort.

With respect to this clone: Its antigen is as yet unknown.

This receptor was identified in a man aged 35 to 55 in good health and CMV-seropositive. Sequences were obtained from PBMCs. This rearrangement joins TRBV7-3 to TRBJ2-7, with a tentative D call TRBD1 (7 bases). In DNA, the CDR3 is TGTGCCAGCAGCTTAATTCAGGGGGGAAGTAACGAGCAGTACTTC. Protein product: CASSLIQGGSNEQYF.